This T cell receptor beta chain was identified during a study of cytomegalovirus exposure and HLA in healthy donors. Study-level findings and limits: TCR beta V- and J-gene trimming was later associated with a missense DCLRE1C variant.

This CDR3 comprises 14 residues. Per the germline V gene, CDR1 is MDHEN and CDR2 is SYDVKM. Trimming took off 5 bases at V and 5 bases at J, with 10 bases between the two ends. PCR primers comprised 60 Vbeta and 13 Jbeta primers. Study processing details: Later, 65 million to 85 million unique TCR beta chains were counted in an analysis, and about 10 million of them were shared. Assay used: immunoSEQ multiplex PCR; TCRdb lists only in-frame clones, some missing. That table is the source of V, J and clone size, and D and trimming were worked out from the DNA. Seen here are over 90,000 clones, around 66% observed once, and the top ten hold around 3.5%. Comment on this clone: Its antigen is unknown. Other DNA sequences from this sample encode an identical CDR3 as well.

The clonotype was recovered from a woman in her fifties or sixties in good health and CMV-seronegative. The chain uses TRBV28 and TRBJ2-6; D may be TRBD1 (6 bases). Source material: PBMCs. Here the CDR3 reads CASSRQGRANVLTF. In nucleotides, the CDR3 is TGTGCCAGCAGTCGGCAGGGGAGGGCCAACGTCCTGACTTTC.